This T cell receptor beta chain comes out of a study of neurological immune-mediated disorders. TCRdb reprocessed the 5' RACE reads with MiXCR, giving one entry per CDR3 protein. The repertoire includes under 85,000 distinct CDR3 sequences, 13% to 15% of them detected once, and 6.5% to 8% sits in the top ten. In germline, CDR1 is DFQATT, CDR2 SNEGSKA (reference sequence). With 1 base removed from V and 0 bases from J, the gap between germline ends came to 13 bases. The CDR3 has 15 amino acids. This clonotype was picked up many times. The receptor was isolated from a woman between 50 and 59 years old in good health. V gene TRBV20-1 combines with J gene TRBJ2-7; D might be TRBD2 (6 bases). Sequencing was performed on PBMCs. The CDR3 nucleotides read TGCAGTGCTAGAGTATCCCGGGACTTCTCCTACGAGCAGTACTTC. This gives the protein CSARVSRDFSYEQYF.